This T cell receptor beta chain was retrieved from a study of T cell responses to AZD1222 COVID-19 vaccine. General study findings and limits: Repertoires were obtained solely post-peak T cell response. Among AZD1222 vaccinees, only 5 to 7 were seropositive at baseline.

TCRdb's copy holds only in-frame clones and misses some; the assay was immunoSEQ multiplex PCR. Of about 85,000 clones detected, approximately 86% appear once; the ten largest clones hold about 7.5%. The germline V gene has CDR1 MNHEY and CDR2 SVGEGT. The CDR3 has 14 residues. The V end lost 2 bases, the J end lost 0 bases, and 4 bases lay between the germline ends. This clone was counted only a few times. Its specificity is not known. This sequence joins TRBV6-2 or TRBV6-3 and TRBJ2-2; D is uncertain. The starting material was peripheral blood, obtained on day 0 of AZD1222 vaccination. The source is an adult in good health. The CDR3 loop reads CASSYHANTGELFF. CDR3 DNA: TGTGCCAGCAGTTACCATGCGAACACCGGGGAGCTGTTTTTT.